This TCR beta chain comes out of a study of blood T cell repertoires in COVID-19. At the level of the study: Samples of COVID-19 (acute and convalescent) were obtained from the United States, Italy and Spain. From T cells, B-cell-depleted T cells, or PBMCs came the material, which was cDNA or gDNA.

Study processing details: Counts of nucleated cells, estimated from reference gene primer amplification, were obtained. This table comes from immunoSEQ multiplex PCR, and its TCRdb copy is limited to in-frame clones, with some not included. That table furnishes V, J and clone size, whereas the DNA furnished D and trimming. The sample contains approximately 240,000 clones, around 85% of which appear only once. Germline V gene sequence: CDR1 LGHDT, CDR2 YNNKEL (reference sequence). The trim removed 3 bases at V and 9 bases at J, leaving 6 bases unmatched. The CDR3 sequence is 14 residues long. This clone occurred a few times.

The specimen was peripheral blood. This clonotype was sampled from a woman in her sixties with active or convalescent COVID-19. This rearrangement joins TRBV3-1 (or the pseudogene TRBV3-2) to TRBJ1-1; 11 positions match TRBD1. CDR3 nucleotide sequence: TGTGCCAGCAGCCATCTCGGACAGGGGGCTAAAGCTTTCTTT. Residues: CASSHLGQGAKAFF.